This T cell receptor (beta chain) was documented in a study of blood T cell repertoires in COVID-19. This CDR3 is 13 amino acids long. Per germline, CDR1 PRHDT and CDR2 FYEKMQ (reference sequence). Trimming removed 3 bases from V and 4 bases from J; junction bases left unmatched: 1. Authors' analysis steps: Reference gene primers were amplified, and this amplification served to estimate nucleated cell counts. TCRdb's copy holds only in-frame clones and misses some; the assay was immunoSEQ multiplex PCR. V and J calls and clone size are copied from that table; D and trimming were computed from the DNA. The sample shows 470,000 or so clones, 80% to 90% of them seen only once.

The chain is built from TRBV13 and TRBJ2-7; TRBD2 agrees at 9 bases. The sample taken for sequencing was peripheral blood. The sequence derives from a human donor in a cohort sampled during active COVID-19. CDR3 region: CASSLGLAYEQYF. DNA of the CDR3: TGTGCCAGCAGCTTGGGACTAGCTTACGAGCAGTACTTC.